This TCR beta chain is drawn from a study of blood T cell repertoires in COVID-19. The CDR3 has 15 residues. Germline loops: CDR1 SGHNT, CDR2 YYREEE (reference sequence). V lost 0 bases, J lost 3 bases, and 9 bases lay in between. Produced via immunoSEQ multiplex PCR; TCRdb's table is partial and in-frame only. Of just over 300,000 clones listed, under 90% were seen once; the top ten hold about 4.2%. Sequenced material: PBMCs or T cells enriched from blood (not recorded which). This clonotype was sampled from a man aged 30 to 39 who had recovered from COVID-19. The chain couples TRBV5-4 to TRBJ1-4; D perhaps matches TRBD1 (5 bases). As DNA, the CDR3 is TGTGCCAGCAGCTTGGGGCAGGGCCCTAATGAAAAACTGTTTTTT. The encoded protein is CASSLGQGPNEKLFF.